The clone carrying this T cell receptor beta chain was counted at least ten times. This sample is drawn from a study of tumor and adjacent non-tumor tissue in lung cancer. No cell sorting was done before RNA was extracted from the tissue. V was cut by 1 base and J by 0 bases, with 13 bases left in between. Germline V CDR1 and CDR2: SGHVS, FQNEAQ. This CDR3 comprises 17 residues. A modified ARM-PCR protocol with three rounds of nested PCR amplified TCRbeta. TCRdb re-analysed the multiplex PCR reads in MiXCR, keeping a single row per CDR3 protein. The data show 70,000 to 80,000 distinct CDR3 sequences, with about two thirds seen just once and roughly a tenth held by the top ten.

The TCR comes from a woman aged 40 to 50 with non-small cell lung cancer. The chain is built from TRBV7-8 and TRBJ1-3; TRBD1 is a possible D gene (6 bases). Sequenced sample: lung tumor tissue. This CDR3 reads CASSLGPQGHSGNTIYF. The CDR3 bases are TGTGCCAGCAGCTTAGGTCCACAGGGACACTCTGGAAACACCATATATTTT.